This TCR beta chain came from a study of human T cells and chemical hapten exposure. Study information: Across its approximately 23 weeks, the study gave patients weekly diphenylcyclopropenone doses to the scalp. General study results and limits: Alopecia was present in the donors, so their immune response may differ from healthy people's. Relative to control repertoires, expanded TCRs gave rise to significantly more large CDR3 similarity clusters. Positive correlation was observed between PT1 expanded TCR counts and patch test score.

TCRdb re-derived calls from the RACE reads in MiXCR, one entry per CDR3 protein. The table lists more than 85,000 distinct CDR3 sequences, roughly 10% of them singletons, with around 3% in the top ten. The CDR3 contains 16 residues. In germline, CDR1 is SGHRS, CDR2 YFSETQ. V was clipped by 2 bases and J by 4 bases; unmatched bases: 6. In this sample, this clonotype turned up many times. The antigen is not known. Stated time point: patch test 2, 6 weeks after DPC sensitization. Regarding treatment: therapeutic diphenylcyclopropenone sensitization with weekly scalp DPC. The material sequenced was whole blood, taken in connection with sensitization to the hapten diphenylcyclopropenone (DPC). The sequence came from a woman aged 40 to 50 with alopecia areata. Some clones in this sample may be carry-over from other donors' samples. The chain uses TRBV5-1 and TRBJ2-1; TRBD2 agrees at 10 bases. CDR3 DNA: TGCGCCAGCAGCTTACCAAGCGGGGGGGTATACAATGAGCAGTTCTTC. As protein: CASSLPSGGVYNEQFF.